A single sample gave rise to the 5 T cell receptor beta chains below, sequenced in a study of blood T cell repertoires in COVID-19. The data were produced by immunoSEQ multiplex PCR, yet TCRdb's version contains in-frame clones alone and is incomplete. The sample consists of about 350,000 clones, 91% of them appearing once. Sample: peripheral blood. The receptor set was obtained from a young woman who had recovered from COVID-19.

J is TRBJ1-2 and V is TRBV9; D possibly corresponds to TRBD1 (5 bases). V was clipped by 1 base and J by 7 bases, with 8 bases between them. Germline lookup yields CDR1 SGDLS and CDR2 YYNGEE. There are 12 residues in the CDR3. DNA of the CDR3: TGTGCCAGCAGCGTAAGGGGCGGTGGCTACACCTTC. It specifies CASSVRGGGYTF.

The rearrangement links TRBV7-9 to TRBJ1-1, with D possibly being TRBD1 (5 bases). V was pared by 5 bases and J by 4 bases, with 17 bases between. This CDR3 comprises 15 residues. CDR1 and CDR2 from the germline V gene are SEHNR and FQNEAQ (reference sequence). CDR3: CASSRRGVETTEAFF. The CDR3 nucleotides are TGTGCCAGCAGCCGAAGGGGCGTGGAGACCACTGAAGCTTTCTTT.

CDR3 protein: CASKRNRNTEAFF. CDR3 nucleotide sequence: TGCGCCAGCAAGCGGAATAGGAACACTGAAGCTTTCTTT. The chain combines TRBV10-2 with TRBJ1-1; D unclear. V was shortened by 7 bases and J by 1 base, with 10 bases between the two germline ends. Germline V lookup: CDR1 WSHSY, CDR2 SAAADI. This CDR3 region has 13 residues.

The CDR3 sequence: CASSLMSQDTDTQYF. CDR3 nucleotide sequence: TGTGCCAGCAGCTTAATGTCCCAGGACACAGATACGCAGTATTTT. The chain uses TRBV7-9 and TRBJ2-3; D remains unclear. The germline CDR1 and CDR2 sequences are SEHNR and FQNEAQ (reference sequence). The V end was cut by 2 bases, the J end by 2 bases, with 11 bases between. This CDR3 comprises 15 residues.

The CDR3 DNA reads as TGTGCCACCAGCAGCCCAAACTACAATGAGCAGTTCTTC. This translates into CATSSPNYNEQFF. This chain links TRBV15 with TRBJ2-1; D is undetermined. From germline, CDR1 is LNHNV and CDR2 YYDKDF (reference sequence). This CDR3 has 13 amino acids. Trimming took off 3 bases at V and 3 bases at J, with 6 bases between the two ends.